These 26 T cell receptor beta chains were sequenced from one sample in a study of blood T cell repertoires in COVID-19. Assay used: immunoSEQ multiplex PCR; TCRdb lists only in-frame clones, some missing. The sample gives about 230,000 clones, 80% to 90% of which show up once; around 1% is in the top ten. The sequencing sample was made of peripheral blood. The receptors stem from a middle-aged man with acute or convalescent COVID-19.

The chain recombines TRBV27 with TRBJ1-3; D call uncertain. CDR1 MNHEY and CDR2 SMNVEV come from the germline V gene (reference sequence). This CDR3 spans 16 amino acids. Trimming took 5 bases from V and 5 from J, leaving 19 bases between them. CDR3 DNA: TGTGCCAGCAGTCCCATACCTAATTACGGGAGAAACACCATATATTTT. It is translated as CASSPIPNYGRNTIYF.

This clone was seen a single time. The chain carries TRBV9 and TRBJ1-3; no clear D gene. Germline assignment: CDR1 SGDLS and CDR2 YYNGEE. The CDR3 loop spans 14 amino acids. V was shortened by 3 bases and J by 0 bases, with 7 bases between the two germline ends. CDR3 amino acids: CASSGRDSGNTIYF. The DNA of the CDR3 is TGTGCCAGCAGCGGACGGGACTCTGGAAACACCATATATTTT.

The V call is TRBV6-1, the J call TRBJ2-7, with 10 bases aligning to TRBD2. V gave up 2 bases and J gave up 1 base; unmatched junction bases: 2. The germline V gene has CDR1 MNHNS and CDR2 SASEGT. The CDR3 covers 15 residues. The CDR3 spells CASSERTSGSYEQYF. The DNA for the CDR3 is TGTGCCAGCAGTGAAAGGACTAGCGGATCCTACGAGCAGTACTTC.

This clone is a singleton in its sample. The V call is TRBV18, the J call TRBJ1-2, with a possible D match to TRBD1 (5 bases). V dropped 1 base and J dropped 10 bases, with 10 bases sitting between them. The CDR3 loop spans 12 amino acids. CDR1 and CDR2 from the germline V gene are KGHSH and LQKENI. In nucleotides, the CDR3 is TGTGCCAGCTCACCACGGGGCATAGTCTACACCTTC. Amino acid sequence: CASSPRGIVYTF.

The chain is built from TRBV6-6 and TRBJ2-2; the match to TRBD2 covers 11 bases. J lost 3 bases, V lost 4 bases, and 4 bases had no gene match. Germline V gene lookup returns CDR1 MNHNY and CDR2 SVGAGI (reference sequence). This CDR3 is built from 16 residues. CDR3 nucleotide sequence: TGTGCCAGCAGTTCACTAGCGGGGGCCGACACCGGGGAGCTGTTTTTT. Translation gives CASSSLAGADTGELFF.

CDR3 nucleotide sequence: TGTGCCAGCAGCCCCCCCGCTGGGGGGGGCACAGATACGCAGTATTTT. Encoded protein: CASSPPAGGGTDTQYF. The genes are TRBV3-1 (or the pseudogene TRBV3-2) and TRBJ2-3; TRBD2 matches 7 bases. This CDR3 has 16 amino acids. V trimming: 4 bases; J trimming: 1 base; junction bases outside the gene matches: 8. CDR1 LGHDT and CDR2 YNNKEL come from the germline V gene (reference sequence).

This clone was seen a handful of times. This rearrangement joins TRBV7-6 to TRBJ2-5, with 8 bases fitting TRBD2. Germline assignment: CDR1 SGHVS and CDR2 FNYEAQ. Germline trimming cut 1 base from V and 2 bases from J; bases unmatched to any gene: 12. The CDR3 is 18 residues long. The CDR3 DNA reads TGTGCCAGCAGCTTAGGTTCTTTAAGGGCGGGGGGTCAAGAGACCCAGTACTTC. Translation gives CASSLGSLRAGGQETQYF.

This clone appeared once. The chain links TRBV7-8 to TRBJ1-2; a possible D gene is TRBD1 (5 bases). Germline V CDR1 and CDR2: SGHVS, FQNEAQ. With 1 base removed from V and 0 bases from J, the gap between germline ends came to 9 bases. CDR3 length: 15 residues. This chain's CDR3 is CASSLVGGANYGYTF. The CDR3 bases are TGTGCCAGCAGCTTAGTGGGGGGAGCTAACTATGGCTACACCTTC.

The chain employs TRBV5-6 and TRBJ1-6, with D unclear. Germline loops: CDR1 SGHDT, CDR2 YYEEEE. V lost 0 bases and J lost 1, with 11 bases in between. This CDR3 comprises 17 residues. The CDR3 reads CASSLDGTRSYNSPLHF. As DNA, the CDR3 is TGTGCCAGCAGCTTGGATGGTACCCGGTCCTATAATTCACCCCTCCACTTT.

With regard to this clone: This same CDR3 is encoded by further DNA sequences in the sample. This chain connects TRBV5-5 to TRBJ1-1; no reliable D call. Germline V lookup: CDR1 SGHKS, CDR2 YYEKEE (reference sequence). Trimming shortened V by 4 bases and J by 0 bases, and 7 bases separated the two germline ends. There are 13 residues in the CDR3. CDR3 residues: CASSRTVNTEAFF. The DNA of the CDR3 is TGTGCCAGCAGCCGGACTGTGAACACTGAAGCTTTCTTT. Supplemented by reference TRBV5-5 and TRBJ1-1, the full variable domain reads DAGVTQSPTHLIKTRGQQVTLRCSPISGHKSVSWYQQVLGQGPQFIFQYYEKEERGRGNFPDRFSARQFPNYSSELNVNALLLGDSALYLCASSRTVNTEAFFGQGTRLTVV.

The chain carries TRBV11-1 and TRBJ2-7; 7 positions match TRBD1. Germline CDR1 is SGHAT and CDR2 is FQDESV (reference sequence). J gave up 2 bases and V 5 bases, and 3 bases lay outside the gene matches. This CDR3 region has 13 residues. The CDR3 reads CASSPQGAYEQYF. The CDR3 region has the DNA TGTGCCAGCAGCCCGCAGGGGGCCTACGAGCAGTACTTC.

This clone appeared once. This chain uses TRBV4-2 with TRBJ1-6; tentatively, D is TRBD1 (5 bases). The ends were cut back, 0 bases at V and 2 bases at J, with 14 bases in the middle. The CDR3 is 18 amino acids. Germline-derived CDR1 and CDR2 are LGHNA and YNFKEQ. The CDR3 region has the DNA TGTGCCAGCAGCCAAGATGCCGAATGGGGCGCCTATAATTCACCCCTCCACTTT. Protein sequence: CASSQDAEWGAYNSPLHF.

V usage is TRBV2 and J usage is TRBJ2-4, with TRBD2 matching over 11 bases. Germline V gene sequence: CDR1 SNHLY, CDR2 FYNNEI. V gave up 3 bases and J gave up 15 bases; unmatched junction bases: 4. This CDR3 is built from 12 residues. The CDR3 sequence is CASSEIAGGMYF. CDR3 nucleotides: TGTGCCAGCAGTGAGATAGCGGGGGGGATGTACTTC.

This clone has only one observation. V and J are TRBV7-8 and TRBJ1-1; D call uncertain. This CDR3 spans 17 amino acids. In germline, CDR1 is SGHVS, CDR2 FQNEAQ. Trimming took 5 bases from V and 1 from J, leaving 20 bases between them. The CDR3 loop is CASSPQRGGPANTEAFF. The CDR3 DNA reads as TGTGCCAGCAGCCCCCAACGGGGAGGGCCCGCGAACACTGAAGCTTTCTTT.

This sequence joins TRBV15 and TRBJ1-4, with a possible D match to TRBD1 (6 bases). V shed 2 bases and J shed 5 bases, with 24 bases lying between them. CDR1 is LNHNV, CDR2 YYDKDF, per germline (reference sequence). The CDR3 runs to 19 residues. The CDR3 DNA sequence: TGTGCCACCAGCAGACCTCAGCCCCCTACAGGGTGGGGGAATGAAAAACTGTTTTTT. It specifies CATSRPQPPTGWGNEKLFF.

The CDR3: CASRGQGPNYGYTF. The CDR3 DNA is TGTGCCAGCAGAGGACAGGGCCCTAACTATGGCTACACCTTC. The chain couples TRBV6-5 to TRBJ1-2, with 8 bases that match TRBD1. The CDR3 is 14 residues long. Per germline, CDR1 MNHEY and CDR2 SVGAGI. V shed 6 bases, J shed 0 bases, and the junction held 3 bases outside the gene matches.

CDR3 sequence reads: CASSLGDRSGELFF. DNA of the CDR3: TGTGCCAGCAGCTTAGGGGACAGGTCCGGGGAGCTGTTTTTT. The chain carries TRBV11-3 and TRBJ2-2; TRBD1 matches 8 bases. V trimming: 1 base; J trimming: 6 bases; junction bases outside the gene matches: 1. The germline CDR1 and CDR2 sequences are SGHNT and YENEEA. This CDR3 has 14 amino acids. Looking up the rest from reference TRBV11-3 and TRBJ2-2 gives the full variable domain: EAGVVQSPRYKIIEKKQPVAFWCNPISGHNTLYWYLQNLGQGPELLIRYENEEAVDDSQLPKDRFSAERLKGVDSTLKIQPAELGDSAVYLCASSLGDRSGELFFGEGSRLTVL.

The chain combines TRBV6-5 with TRBJ1-3, with D possibly being TRBD1 (6 bases). CDR3 length: 15 residues. Trimming cost V 1 base and J 2 bases, with 9 bases left between them. Germline V gives CDR1 MNHEY, CDR2 SVGAGI. The CDR3 DNA reads as TGTGCCAGCAGTTACTTTACAGGGACTGGAAACACCATATATTTT. This gives the protein CASSYFTGTGNTIYF.

This rearrangement joins TRBV2 to TRBJ1-5; possibly TRBD1 for D (5 bases). Germline V gene sequence: CDR1 SNHLY, CDR2 FYNNEI. V lost 2 bases to trimming and J lost 0 bases, with 11 bases between them. The CDR3 runs 16 residues. DNA of the CDR3: TGTGCCAGCAGTGAACGACCGGGACTTAGCAATCAGCCCCAGCATTTT. Translated: CASSERPGLSNQPQHF.

This clone was picked up one time. J is TRBJ2-7 and V is TRBV6-2 or TRBV6-3; possibly TRBD2 for D (5 bases). The CDR3 is 13 residues long. V was shortened by 5 bases and J by 2 bases, with 10 bases between the two germline ends. Germline V gene data show CDR1 as MNHEY and CDR2 as SVGEGT. DNA for the CDR3: TGTGCCAGCAGTAAGGACTTACCCTACGAGCAGTACTTC. It yields the protein CASSKDLPYEQYF.

The V gene is TRBV4-3, the J gene TRBJ2-7; a possible D gene is TRBD2 (5 bases). This CDR3 is built from 15 residues. With 4 bases removed from V and 6 bases from J, the gap between germline ends came to 19 bases. The germline V gene has CDR1 LGHNA and CDR2 YSLEER. CDR3 bases: TGCGCCAGCAGCCCTGGATCCTCCGGGATCAGCGAGCAGTACTTC. This sequence encodes CASSPGSSGISEQYF.

The gene calls are TRBV18 and TRBJ1-1; D ambiguous. This CDR3 has 13 residues. In germline, CDR1 is KGHSH, CDR2 LQKENI. The germline V and J ends were trimmed by 4 bases and 1 base, with 7 bases remaining between them. The CDR3 DNA reads TGTGCCAGCTCACTTACAGAGAACACTGAAGCTTTCTTT. This sequence encodes CASSLTENTEAFF. Full variable domain (rest looked up from reference TRBV18 and TRBJ1-1): NAGVMQNPRHLVRRRGQEARLRCSPMKGHSHVYWYRQLPEEGLKFMVYLQKENIIDESGMPKERFSAEFPKEGPSILRIQQVVRGDSAAYFCASSLTENTEAFFGQGTRLTVV.

This rearrangement joins TRBV6-5 to TRBJ1-2, with 8 bases that match TRBD1. Germline CDR1 reads MNHEY; CDR2 reads SVGAGI. The ends lost 8 bases at V and 4 bases at J; junction bases unmatched: 9. The CDR3 contains 14 residues. The CDR3 sequence: CASGQGAASYGYTF. DNA for the CDR3: TGTGCCAGCGGCCAGGGGGCTGCTAGCTATGGCTACACCTTC.

The chain links TRBV19 to TRBJ1-4; 9 bases line up with TRBD1. The CDR3 has 16 amino acids. After removal of 6 bases from V and 5 bases from J, the junction contained 10 bases not matched to a gene. In germline, CDR1 is LNHDA, CDR2 SQIVND (reference sequence). This CDR3 reads CASRRLSGTGNEKLFF. The DNA of the CDR3 is TGTGCCAGTAGGCGACTCTCCGGGACAGGGAATGAAAAACTGTTTTTT.

This chain links TRBV11-2 with TRBJ1-1; D is ambiguous. The V gene's germline CDR1 is SGHAT and CDR2 FQNNGV. The CDR3 is 16 amino acids. V was trimmed by 2 bases and J by 0 bases, leaving 13 bases between them. The CDR3 sequence is CASSLSGSLMNTEAFF. In nucleotides, the CDR3 is TGTGCCAGCAGCTTATCAGGTTCCCTCATGAACACTGAAGCTTTCTTT.

The rearrangement links TRBV3-1 (or the pseudogene TRBV3-2) to TRBJ2-7; tentative D call: TRBD1 (6 bases). Trimming shortened V by 1 base and J by 1 base, and 8 bases separated the two germline ends. The CDR3 is 14 amino acids. The germline V gene encodes CDR1 LGHDT and CDR2 YNNKEL (reference sequence). The CDR3 protein is CASSQGGTSYEQYF. CDR3 DNA: TGTGCCAGCAGCCAAGGGGGGACATCCTACGAGCAGTACTTC.